Listed here is a single TCR beta chain. The data derive from a study of blood T cell repertoires in COVID-19. Study-level information: The samples span acute and convalescent COVID-19 from the United States, Italy and Spain.

The data were produced by immunoSEQ multiplex PCR, yet TCRdb's version contains in-frame clones alone and is incomplete. The sample has roughly 76,000 clones; around 89% are singletons. The V end was cut by 6 bases, the J end by 1 base, with 9 bases between. The CDR3 spans 13 residues. Germline V gene lookup returns CDR1 MDHEN and CDR2 SYDVKM. The chain recombines TRBV28 with TRBJ1-1; D unresolved. Sequenced: peripheral blood. The receptor was isolated from a man in his 70s with active or convalescent COVID-19. CDR3 residues: CASSRVSNTEAFF. In DNA, the CDR3 is TGTGCCAGCAGCCGGGTTTCGAACACTGAAGCTTTCTTT.